These 26 T cell receptor beta chains came from one sample sequenced in a study of identical twins. TCRdb processed the 5' RACE reads anew with MiXCR; each CDR3 protein has one entry. The sample includes approximately 600,000 distinct CDR3 sequences, around 7.4% of them seen just once. The sample was also reused in another study, on yellow fever vaccine responses in identical twins.

The sequenced sample consisted of PBMCs. The receptors were sampled from a young woman in good health.

This clonotype has just a few counts. The V call is TRBV7-2, the J call TRBJ2-2; the D is unclear. Germline CDR1 SGHTA, CDR2 FQGNSA. The CDR3 covers 14 residues. The V gene lost 3 bases and the J gene lost 6 bases, with 11 bases spanning the gap. The CDR3 protein is CASSFYKPAGELFF. The DNA of the CDR3 is TGTGCCAGCAGCTTTTACAAACCCGCCGGGGAGCTGTTTTTT.

The V and J genes are TRBV18 and TRBJ2-5; D remains ambiguous. Germline loops: CDR1 KGHSH, CDR2 LQKENI. The CDR3 contains 14 residues. The germline V and J ends were trimmed by 6 bases and 2 bases, with 13 bases remaining between them. CDR3 sequence: CASSRSDSQETQYF. The CDR3 nucleotides are TGTGCCAGCTCCCGCTCGGATTCACAAGAGACCCAGTACTTC.

V usage is TRBV28 and J usage is TRBJ2-2; 9 bases are shared with TRBD2. The trim removed 5 bases at V and 7 bases at J, leaving 8 bases unmatched. This CDR3 has 15 residues. Looked up from germline, CDR1 is MDHEN and CDR2 is SYDVKM. CDR3 sequence reads: CASSTLAGIVGELFF. CDR3 bases: TGTGCCAGCAGTACGCTAGCGGGAATAGTCGGGGAGCTGTTTTTT.

This clonotype was counted only a few times. The J gene is TRBJ2-1, the V gene TRBV9; 11 nucleotides line up with TRBD2. Germline V gene sequence: CDR1 SGDLS, CDR2 YYNGEE. The ends lost 4 bases at V and 5 bases at J; junction bases unmatched: 5. The CDR3 length is 15 residues. In DNA form, the CDR3 reads TGTGCCAGCAGCATCGGGACTAGCGGAAACAATGAGCAGTTCTTC. Protein product: CASSIGTSGNNEQFF.

This clonotype came up many times. CDR3 in DNA: TGTGCCAGCAGTTTCGGGACAACCTACGAGCAGTACGTC. Its protein product is CASSFGTTYEQYV. This chain connects TRBV6-6 to TRBJ2-7; D may be TRBD1 (6 bases). The length of the CDR3 is 13 residues. Per the germline V gene, CDR1 is MNHNY and CDR2 is SVGAGI (reference sequence). Trimming pared 4 bases from V and 2 bases from J, leaving 9 bases between.

This clonotype turned up a few times. The chain uses TRBV3-1 and TRBJ1-4, with TRBD1 matching over 9 bases. The CDR3 totals 16 residues. The V segment lost 0 bases and the J segment 8 bases; nucleotides outside the gene matches: 7. The germline CDR1 and CDR2 sequences are LGHDT and YNNKEL (reference sequence). This chain's CDR3 is CASSQDFGTGTEKLFF. The CDR3 DNA follows: TGTGCCAGCAGCCAAGATTTTGGGACAGGGACGGAAAAACTGTTTTTT. The whole variable domain, filled in from reference TRBV3-1 and TRBJ1-4, reads DTAVSQTPKYLVTQMGNDKSIKCEQNLGHDTMYWYKQDSKKFLKIMFSYNNKELIINETVPNRFSPKSPDKAHLNLHINSLELGDSAVYFCASSQDFGTGTEKLFFGSGTQLSVL.

This clonotype has only a few counts. The V and J genes are TRBV11-3 and TRBJ1-1, with 7 bases aligning to TRBD1. This CDR3 is 14 amino acids long. V trimming: 8 bases; J trimming: 0 bases; junction bases outside the gene matches: 6. The V gene's germline CDR1 is SGHNT and CDR2 YENEEA. The CDR3 nucleotides are TGTGCCAGCGGGGGACAGTACGTGAACACTGAAGCTTTCTTT. This encodes CASGGQYVNTEAFF.

This chain connects TRBV27 to TRBJ1-4, with D hard to call. Germline assignment: CDR1 MNHEY and CDR2 SMNVEV (reference sequence). CDR3 length: 12 residues. The V end was cut by 8 bases, the J end by 9 bases, with 13 bases between. CDR3: CASGFPAKKLFF. The CDR3, as DNA: TGTGCCAGCGGGTTCCCGGCAAAAAAACTGTTTTTT.

This clonotype was counted at least ten times. The CDR3 nucleotides read TGTGCCATCAGTGACAGGGTGGGGACTGAAGCTTTCTTT. As protein: CAISDRVGTEAFF. The chain couples TRBV10-3 to TRBJ1-1; D may be TRBD1 (5 bases). In germline, CDR1 is ENHRY, CDR2 SYGVKD. The V end was cut by 3 bases, the J end by 5 bases, with 10 bases between. The CDR3 consists of 13 residues.

The gene calls are TRBV12-3 or TRBV12-4 and TRBJ1-1, with D maybe TRBD1 (5 bases). This CDR3 spans 11 amino acids. V was shortened by 3 bases and J by 11 bases, with 10 bases between the two germline ends. In DNA form, the CDR3 reads TGTGCCAGCAGTTTTAGGGGTTCGGCTTTCTTT. This encodes CASSFRGSAFF.

V and J are TRBV5-6 and TRBJ2-1; D possibly matches TRBD1 or TRBD2 (5 bases each). V lost 6 bases and J lost 3, with 13 bases in between. Germline V gives CDR1 SGHDT, CDR2 YYEEEE. This CDR3 spans 14 amino acids. The CDR3 nucleotides read TGTGCCAGCACCTGGGGGTATATCTACAATGAGCAGTTCTTC. Amino acids: CASTWGYIYNEQFF.

This clonotype was observed many times. The rearrangement links TRBV10-3 to TRBJ2-7; no clear D gene. V lost 6 bases to trimming and J lost 1 base, with 10 bases between them. CDR1 is ENHRY and CDR2 is SYGVKD in the germline V gene. The CDR3 covers 13 residues. The CDR3 protein is CAISLKESYEQYV. Written as DNA, the CDR3 is TGTGCCATCAGCCTAAAAGAGTCCTACGAGCAGTACGTC.

The chain employs TRBV5-6 and TRBJ1-3, with 8 bases lining up with TRBD1. The CDR3 extends over 15 amino acids. V dropped 4 bases and J dropped 2; count of bases not matched to a gene: 5. Germline CDR1 and CDR2: SGHDT and YYEEEE. The CDR3 loop is CASSPGQGAGNTIYF. In DNA form, the CDR3 reads TGTGCCAGCAGCCCTGGACAGGGTGCTGGAAACACCATATATTTT.

This clonotype appeared a few times. V and J are TRBV19 and TRBJ2-4; D is uncertain. Trimming cost V 7 bases and J 6 bases, with 7 bases left between them. The CDR3 is 11 amino acids. CDR1 is LNHDA and CDR2 is SQIVND in the germline V gene (reference sequence). The CDR3 protein is CASNWLNIQYF. CDR3 DNA: TGTGCCAGTAATTGGTTAAACATTCAGTACTTC.

This clonotype was detected ten times or more. The rearrangement joins TRBV12-3 or TRBV12-4 to TRBJ1-5, with 9 positions matching TRBD1. The CDR3 consists of 15 residues. V was pared by 3 bases and J by 7 bases, with 7 bases of the junction left unmatched. CDR3 protein: CASSLVTGGAQPQHF. In DNA, the CDR3 is TGTGCCAGCAGTTTGGTAACAGGGGGCGCGCAGCCCCAGCATTTT.

There are many counts of this clonotype. The rearrangement uses TRBV11-1 and TRBJ2-1; no clear D gene. The CDR3 sequence is 12 residues long. Germline V gene data show CDR1 as SGHAT and CDR2 as FQDESV (reference sequence). Between the trimmed V and J ends, which lost 5 bases and 7 bases, there was a span of 9 bases. Written as DNA, the CDR3 is TGTGCCAGCAGCCAGGAGCGTAATGAGCAGTTCTTC. As protein: CASSQERNEQFF.

The sample holds many counts of this clonotype. This chain joins TRBV27 and TRBJ2-3; D is undetermined. CDR3 length: 12 residues. Germline CDR1 MNHEY, CDR2 SMNVEV (reference sequence). V gave up 5 bases and J gave up 1 base, with 4 bases separating them. CDR3 DNA sequence: TGTGCCAGCAGTGCACGCACAGATACGCAGTATTTT. This encodes CASSARTDTQYF.

The chain carries TRBV10-3 and TRBJ2-1, with TRBD2 matching 13 bases. The CDR3 runs to 17 residues. Germline CDR1 and CDR2: ENHRY and SYGVKD. The V segment lost 3 bases and the J segment 9 bases; nucleotides outside the gene matches: 11. The CDR3 sequence: CAISERGTSGVGVEQFF. CDR3 bases: TGTGCCATCAGTGAAAGGGGGACTAGCGGGGTTGGAGTTGAGCAGTTCTTC.

This clonotype appeared many times. The V gene is TRBV12-3 or TRBV12-4, the J gene TRBJ2-2; 12 nucleotides align to TRBD1. The trim removed 3 bases at V and 7 bases at J, leaving 6 bases unmatched. There are 16 residues in the CDR3. The CDR3, as DNA: TGTGCCAGCAGTTTCGGGACAGGGGGCTTGGGCGGGGAGCTGTTTTTT. Translated: CASSFGTGGLGGELFF.

This clonotype showed up many times. V and J are TRBV9 and TRBJ2-2; 8 nucleotides align to TRBD1. CDR3 length: 13 residues. The ends lost 4 bases at V and 8 bases at J; junction bases unmatched: 4. Germline V gene data show CDR1 as SGDLS and CDR2 as YYNGEE. This CDR3 reads CASSKTGEGELFF. In DNA, the CDR3 is TGTGCCAGCAGCAAGACAGGGGAAGGGGAGCTGTTTTTT.

V usage is TRBV12-3 or TRBV12-4 and J usage is TRBJ1-1, with D maybe TRBD1 (5 bases). CDR3 length equals 12 residues. The V gene lost 6 bases and the J gene lost 7 bases, with 12 bases spanning the gap. CDR3 sequence: CASRNRRLEAFF. CDR3 sequence (DNA): TGTGCCAGCAGAAACAGGCGGCTTGAAGCTTTCTTT.

This clonotype was seen repeatedly, ten times or more. The chain couples TRBV7-9 to TRBJ2-1; maybe TRBD1 (6 bases). V was cut by 4 bases and J by 1 base, with 17 bases left in between. The CDR3 has 17 amino acids. CDR1 and CDR2 (germline): SEHNR, FQNEAQ (reference sequence). The CDR3 DNA is TGTGCCAGCAGCTCCCCGGACAGTTCTTTATCCTACAATGAGCAGTTCTTC. Amino acid sequence: CASSSPDSSLSYNEQFF.

This chain uses TRBV3-1 with TRBJ2-7, with 11 bases fitting TRBD2. The length of the CDR3 is 16 residues. From germline, CDR1 is LGHDT and CDR2 YNNKEL (reference sequence). V shed 0 bases and J 0 bases; nucleotides not matched to a gene: 1. The chain's CDR3 is CASSQDTSGSSYEQYF. The CDR3, as DNA: TGTGCCAGCAGCCAAGACACTAGCGGGAGCTCCTACGAGCAGTACTTC.

V is TRBV28 and J is TRBJ2-1, with D perhaps TRBD2 (6 bases). V was pared by 6 bases and J by 6 bases, with 21 bases between. The V gene's germline CDR1 is MDHEN and CDR2 SYDVKM. The CDR3 totals 16 residues. CDR3 bases: TGTGCCAGCAGCTCGCCGGGAGCAAAGAAGGGCAATGAGCAGTTCTTC. As protein: CASSSPGAKKGNEQFF. The entire variable domain, with the rest obtained from reference TRBV28 and TRBJ2-1, is as follows: DVKVTQSSRYLVKRTGEKVFLECVQDMDHENMFWYRQDPGLGLRLIYFSYDVKMKEKGDIPEGYSVSREKKERFSLILESASTNQTSMYLCASSSPGAKKGNEQFFGPGTRLTVL.

At least ten counts were recorded for this clonotype. V and J are TRBV12-3 or TRBV12-4 and TRBJ2-1; TRBD2 matches at 12 bases. J lost 4 bases, V lost 6 bases, and 4 bases had no gene match. The CDR3 runs to 15 residues. The CDR3 DNA follows: TGTGCCAGCAGCGCCGGGACTAGCGGGTACAATGAGCAGTTCTTC. This sequence encodes CASSAGTSGYNEQFF.

The chain couples TRBV18 to TRBJ2-7, with 8 bases that match TRBD2. Germline V gene lookup returns CDR1 KGHSH and CDR2 LQKENI. The ends lost 6 bases at V and 3 bases at J; junction bases unmatched: 4. The CDR3 length is 13 residues. This CDR3 is CASSPGGGYEQYV. As DNA, the CDR3 is TGTGCCAGCTCCCCGGGGGGGGGCTACGAGCAGTACGTC.